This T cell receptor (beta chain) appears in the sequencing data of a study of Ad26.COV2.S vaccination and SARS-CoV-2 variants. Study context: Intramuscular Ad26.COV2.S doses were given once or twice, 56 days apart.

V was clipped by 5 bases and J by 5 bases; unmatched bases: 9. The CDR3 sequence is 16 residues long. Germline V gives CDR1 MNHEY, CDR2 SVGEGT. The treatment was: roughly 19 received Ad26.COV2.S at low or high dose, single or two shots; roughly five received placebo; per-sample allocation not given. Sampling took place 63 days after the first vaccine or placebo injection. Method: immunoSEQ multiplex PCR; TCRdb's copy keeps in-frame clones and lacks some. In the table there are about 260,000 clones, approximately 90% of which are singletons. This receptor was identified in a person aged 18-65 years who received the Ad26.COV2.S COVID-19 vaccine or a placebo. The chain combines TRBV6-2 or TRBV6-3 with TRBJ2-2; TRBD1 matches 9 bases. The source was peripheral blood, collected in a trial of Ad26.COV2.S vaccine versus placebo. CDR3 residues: CASSPPGQGLTGELFF. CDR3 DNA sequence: TGTGCCAGCAGTCCACCGGGACAGGGACTAACCGGGGAGCTGTTTTTT.